Following are 29 T cell receptor beta chains from one sample sequenced in a study of blood T cell repertoires in COVID-19. TCRdb's table, derived via immunoSEQ multiplex PCR, lists solely in-frame clones and lacks some. The sample lists 200,000 or so clones; roughly 88% were seen once. The sequencing sample was made of peripheral blood. The receptors come from a man aged 40-55 years who had recovered from COVID-19.

V is TRBV18 and J is TRBJ2-7, with 10 bases aligning to TRBD2. V gave up 2 bases and J gave up 4 bases; unmatched junction bases: 11. Germline CDR1 is KGHSH and CDR2 is LQKENI. The CDR3 loop spans 17 amino acids. CDR3 nucleotides: TGTGCCAGCTCACCAGGGGGCTCTTCAGCGGGAGGGTACGAGCAGTACTTC. Translated: CASSPGGSSAGGYEQYF.

The rearrangement links TRBV5-6 to TRBJ1-1, with unresolved D. Germline V CDR1 and CDR2: SGHDT, YYEEEE. The CDR3 has 14 amino acids. V lost 1 base and J 1 base, leaving 8 bases between the germline ends. In DNA form, the CDR3 reads TGTGCCAGCAGCTTGTCCCCAAAGAACACTGAAGCTTTCTTT. It translates to CASSLSPKNTEAFF.

The V call is TRBV11-3, the J call TRBJ2-1; 12 bases agree with TRBD2. This CDR3 has 15 amino acids. CDR1 and CDR2 (germline): SGHNT, YENEEA. J was trimmed by 2 bases and V by 6 bases; bases with no gene match: 2. CDR3 amino acids: CASSSSGRAYNEQFF. DNA of the CDR3: TGTGCCAGCAGTTCTAGCGGGAGGGCCTACAATGAGCAGTTCTTC.

The chain couples TRBV5-1 to TRBJ1-1; possibly TRBD1 for D (6 bases). This CDR3 contains 17 residues. Germline loops: CDR1 SGHRS, CDR2 YFSETQ. V was trimmed by 0 bases and J by 9 bases, leaving 24 bases between them. The CDR3 protein is CASSLAGGREGLGKAFF. DNA for the CDR3: TGCGCCAGCAGCTTGGCGGGGGGGCGCGAGGGTTTGGGGAAAGCTTTCTTT.

The V and J genes are TRBV19 and TRBJ2-5; 8 nucleotides match TRBD1. The V gene's germline CDR1 is LNHDA and CDR2 SQIVND (reference sequence). Unmatched junction bases numbered 7, after V lost 5 bases and J lost 2 bases. This CDR3 has 15 amino acids. The CDR3 protein is CASSGDRSRQETQYF. In DNA, the CDR3 is TGTGCCAGTAGTGGGGACAGGAGCCGACAAGAGACCCAGTACTTC.

The rearrangement links TRBV2 to TRBJ1-5; a weak D match, TRBD1 (6 bases). The germline V and J ends were trimmed by 6 bases and 7 bases, with 13 bases remaining between them. The CDR3 runs 13 residues. Per germline, CDR1 SNHLY and CDR2 FYNNEI. Written as DNA, the CDR3 is TGTGCCAGCAGCGCCGGACAGATGCAGCCCCAGCATTTT. Translating gives CASSAGQMQPQHF. The whole variable domain, filled in from reference TRBV2 and TRBJ1-5, reads EPEVTQTPSHQVTQMGQEVILRCVPISNHLYFYWYRQILGQKVEFLVSFYNNEISEKSEIFDDQFSVERPDGSNFTLKIRSTKLEDSAMYFCASSAGQMQPQHFGDGTRLSIL.

The chain recombines TRBV6-2 or TRBV6-3 with TRBJ2-4, with D hard to call. The CDR3 is made up of 15 amino acids. V was clipped by 5 bases and J by 0 bases, with 11 bases between them. Germline CDR1 reads MNHEY; CDR2 reads SVGEGT. The CDR3 DNA reads TGTGCCAGCAGTAGTAACAACCTAGCCAAAAACATTCAGTACTTC. Translated, it gives CASSSNNLAKNIQYF.

This chain connects TRBV19 to TRBJ1-2; a weak D match, TRBD1 (6 bases). The CDR3 spans 15 residues. Trimming stripped 6 bases from V and 5 bases from J, with 19 bases between. Germline values: CDR1 LNHDA, CDR2 SQIVND (reference sequence). The CDR3 sequence is CASRGIQGPPYGYTF. In nucleotides, the CDR3 is TGTGCCAGTAGGGGGATACAGGGCCCTCCTTATGGCTACACCTTC.

The genes are TRBV25-1 and TRBJ2-5; no reliable D call. The ends were cut back, 2 bases at V and 4 bases at J, with 14 bases in the middle. There are 15 residues in the CDR3. Germline V gene data show CDR1 as MGHDK and CDR2 as SYGVNS. The CDR3 DNA reads as TGTGCCAGCAGTGAACCCAGTTCTCCTGGAGAGACCCAGTACTTC. This gives the protein CASSEPSSPGETQYF.

The chain recombines TRBV13 with TRBJ1-4; 10 bases are shared with TRBD1. The CDR3 is 15 residues long. The germline gives CDR1 PRHDT, CDR2 FYEKMQ (reference sequence). J gave up 7 bases and V 4 bases, and 6 bases lay outside the gene matches. CDR3 nucleotide sequence: TGTGCCAGCAGCTCGCGACAGGGGGCTGGTGAAAAACTGTTTTTT. Residues: CASSSRQGAGEKLFF.

In its sample, this clone was seen once. This chain connects TRBV11-3 to TRBJ2-5; no definite D call. Trimming stripped 8 bases from V and 4 bases from J, with 17 bases between. CDR1 is SGHNT and CDR2 is YENEEA in the germline V gene. The CDR3 loop spans 14 amino acids. CDR3 amino acids: CASRLSTSRETQYF. As DNA, the CDR3 is TGTGCCAGCCGCCTATCGACGTCTAGAGAGACCCAGTACTTC.

This rearrangement joins TRBV21-1 to TRBJ1-2; the DNA was not used to check the table's D call, TRBD1. TRBV21-1 is reported as a pseudogene. This CDR3 comprises 19 residues. CDR3: CASSKQSGTGTKAVDGYTF. The CDR3 DNA sequence: TGTGCCAGCAGCAAGCAATCCGGGACAGGGACAAAAGCGGTGGATGGCTACACCTTC.

J is TRBJ2-7 and V is TRBV7-2, with D possibly being TRBD1 (6 bases). CDR3 length: 13 amino acids. Germline V gene sequence: CDR1 SGHTA, CDR2 FQGNSA. V lost 2 bases and J lost 3, with 8 bases in between. The CDR3 DNA follows: TGTGCCAGCAGCTTACGGGACAACTACGAGCAGTACTTC. It codes for CASSLRDNYEQYF.

This clone was seen only once. The chain recombines TRBV2 with TRBJ2-3, with 13 bases matching TRBD2. The trim removed 5 bases at V and 6 bases at J, leaving 2 bases unmatched. CDR1 SNHLY and CDR2 FYNNEI come from the germline V gene. This CDR3 spans 14 amino acids. The CDR3 reads CASSTSGRADTQYF. Here the CDR3 DNA reads TGTGCCAGCAGTACTAGCGGGAGGGCGGATACGCAGTATTTT. Combining the CDR3 with reference TRBV2 and TRBJ2-3 gives the whole variable domain EPEVTQTPSHQVTQMGQEVILRCVPISNHLYFYWYRQILGQKVEFLVSFYNNEISEKSEIFDDQFSVERPDGSNFTLKIRSTKLEDSAMYFCASSTSGRADTQYFGPGTRLTVL.

The CDR3 region is CASSLETGTEAFF. DNA of the CDR3: TGTGCCAGCAGCCTTGAGACAGGGACTGAAGCTTTCTTT. J is TRBJ1-1 and V is TRBV2; 7 bases are shared with TRBD1. Germline CDR1 reads SNHLY; CDR2 reads FYNNEI. The V and J ends lost 6 bases and 5 bases, in that order; junction bases with no gene match: 6. The CDR3 totals 13 residues.

V gene TRBV7-2 combines with J gene TRBJ2-7; a possible D gene is TRBD2 (6 bases). This CDR3 has 14 amino acids. Trimming cost V 5 bases and J 3 bases, with 14 bases left between them. Per the germline V gene, CDR1 is SGHTA and CDR2 is FQGNSA. CDR3 loop: CASSPQSGSYEQYF. The CDR3 region has the DNA TGTGCCAGCAGCCCTCAATCCGGGAGCTACGAGCAGTACTTC. Complete variable domain (other parts from reference TRBV7-2 and TRBJ2-7): GAGVSQSPSNKVTEKGKDVELRCDPISGHTALYWYRQSLGQGLEFLIYFQGNSAPDKSGLPSDRFSAERTGGSVSTLTIQRTQQEDSAVYLCASSPQSGSYEQYFGPGTRLTVT.

CDR3 protein: CASRAGTSGGPSTDTQYF. Written as DNA, the CDR3 is TGTGCCAGCAGGGCCGGGACTAGCGGGGGGCCTAGCACAGATACGCAGTATTTT. This rearrangement joins TRBV5-4 to TRBJ2-3; 15 bases line up with TRBD2. This CDR3 has 18 residues. The V gene end was trimmed by 5 bases and the J gene end by 0 bases; junction bases not matched to a gene: 7. The germline V gene has CDR1 SGHNT and CDR2 YYREEE (reference sequence).

The gene calls are TRBV6-2 or TRBV6-3 and TRBJ2-1, with TRBD2 identical over 11 bases. J was trimmed by 7 bases and V by 4 bases; bases with no gene match: 15. Germline-derived CDR1 and CDR2 are MNHEY and SVGEGT. The CDR3 loop spans 18 amino acids. CDR3 protein: CASSSTPGSGGAGNEQFF. CDR3 DNA sequence: TGTGCCAGCAGTTCGACCCCGGGTAGCGGGGGGGCGGGGAATGAGCAGTTCTTC.

This clone was detected once. The CDR3: CASSPPTGAGNQPQHF. The CDR3 DNA follows: TGTGCCAGCTCACCACCGACAGGGGCGGGCAATCAGCCCCAGCATTTT. The chain employs TRBV18 and TRBJ1-5; TRBD1 aligns across 8 bases. J gave up 2 bases and V 0 bases, and 3 bases lay outside the gene matches. The germline V gene encodes CDR1 KGHSH and CDR2 LQKENI. This CDR3 region has 16 residues.

This rearrangement joins TRBV25-1 to TRBJ1-1, with TRBD1 as a possible D gene (6 bases). This CDR3 is 13 amino acids long. CDR1 is MGHDK and CDR2 is SYGVNS in the germline V gene. The DNA for the CDR3 is TGTGGCTCAAGGGGGTTGGGGGACACTGAAGCTTTCTTT. Protein sequence: CGSRGLGDTEAFF. Based on the CDR3 plus reference TRBV25-1 and TRBJ1-1, the full variable domain is EADIYQTPRYLVIGTGKKITLECSQTMGHDKMYWYQQDPGMELHLIHYSYGVNSTEKGDLSSESTVSRIRTEHFPLTLESARPSHTSQYLCGSRGLGDTEAFFGQGTRLTVV.

This chain connects TRBV6-5 to TRBJ1-2; possible D gene TRBD1, 6 bases. The V end lost 6 bases, the J end lost 8 bases, and 16 bases lay between the germline ends. Germline CDR1 reads MNHEY; CDR2 reads SVGAGI. The CDR3 is 13 residues long. In DNA, the CDR3 is TGTGCCAGCAGCTCGGGGGGGGCAGGGGGCTACACCTTC. This gives the protein CASSSGGAGGYTF.

The genes are TRBV5-1 and TRBJ2-5; D unresolved. This CDR3 region has 12 residues. Germline-derived CDR1 and CDR2 are SGHRS and YFSETQ. V lost 3 bases and J 2 bases, leaving 5 bases between the germline ends. The CDR3, as DNA: TGCGCCAGCAGCTCTCTTCAAGAGACCCAGTACTTC. Translating gives CASSSLQETQYF.

This chain uses TRBV6-2 or TRBV6-3 with TRBJ2-3; D is ambiguous. Per germline, CDR1 MNHEY and CDR2 SVGEGT. This CDR3 is built from 12 residues. V lost 6 bases, J lost 6 bases, and 10 bases lay in between. The CDR3 reads CASSPRWDTQYF. In DNA form, the CDR3 reads TGTGCCAGCAGCCCCCGGTGGGATACGCAGTATTTT.

The genes are TRBV27 and TRBJ1-5; D is possibly TRBD1 (5 bases). The CDR3 has 15 amino acids. The V gene lost 8 bases and the J gene lost 2 bases, with 16 bases spanning the gap. Germline CDR1 reads MNHEY; CDR2 reads SMNVEV (reference sequence). CDR3 amino acids: CASRGFGQGNQPQHF. DNA of the CDR3: TGTGCCAGCCGGGGGTTCGGGCAGGGCAATCAGCCCCAGCATTTT.

The chain combines TRBV2 with TRBJ2-1; TRBD1 matches 7 bases. V shed 6 bases, J shed 0 bases, and the junction held 2 bases outside the gene matches. The CDR3 has 14 amino acids. Looked up from germline, CDR1 is SNHLY and CDR2 is FYNNEI. For the CDR3, the DNA is TGTGCCAGCAGCGGGACAGTCTCCTACAATGAGCAGTTCTTC. It specifies CASSGTVSYNEQFF.

In its sample, this clone was seen once. The J gene is TRBJ2-5, the V gene TRBV9, with no clear D. V shed 2 bases and J shed 3 bases, with 5 bases lying between them. CDR3 size: 12 residues. Germline CDR1 and CDR2: SGDLS and YYNGEE. The CDR3 DNA sequence: TGTGCCAGCAGCGTCTCCGAAGAGACCCAGTACTTC. This codes for CASSVSEETQYF.

V and J are TRBV5-1 and TRBJ2-3; TRBD2 might be the D (6 bases). The CDR3 is 17 residues long. The V end lost 1 base, the J end lost 2 bases, and 17 bases lay between the germline ends. Per germline, CDR1 SGHRS and CDR2 YFSETQ. CDR3: CASSLLARGPTTDTQYF. The DNA of the CDR3 is TGCGCCAGCAGCTTGTTAGCGCGGGGACCGACCACAGATACGCAGTATTTT.

This sequence joins TRBV27 and TRBJ1-1; 7 bases agree with TRBD1. The J segment lost 4 bases and the V segment lost 6 bases, leaving 8 bases of the junction unmatched. CDR3 length: 14 residues. Germline V gene sequence: CDR1 MNHEY, CDR2 SMNVEV (reference sequence). The CDR3, as DNA: TGTGCCAGCAGCCTTTTAGGGGGCCTCACTGAAGCTTTCTTT. Translating gives CASSLLGGLTEAFF.

This chain joins TRBV19 and TRBJ1-5; D perhaps matches TRBD1 (5 bases). The CDR3 extends over 14 amino acids. Between the trimmed V and J ends, which lost 7 bases and 2 bases, there was a span of 12 bases. From germline, CDR1 is LNHDA and CDR2 SQIVND (reference sequence). This CDR3 reads CASKGQQGNQPQHF. DNA for the CDR3: TGTGCCAGTAAGGGCCAACAGGGCAATCAGCCCCAGCATTTT.